The subject of this entry is one TCR beta chain. Its specificity is not known. The CDR3 is 15 amino acids. The ends were cut back, 5 bases at V and 2 bases at J, with 12 bases in the middle. From germline, CDR1 is SGHVS and CDR2 FQNEAQ. These data originate in a study of OX40 agonist ivuxolimab in advanced cancers. At the level of the study: Partial responses occurred in Three dose-escalation patients, one with hepatocellular carcinoma and two with cutaneous melanoma.

TCRdb keeps only in-frame clones here, not all; method: immunoSEQ multiplex PCR. Seen here are over 50,000 clones, 92% observed once, and the top ten hold 20% to 30%. Notes on the study in general: Clones of CD4+ and CD8+ blood T cells grew by week 6 at doses of 0.1 to 3.0 mg/kg. Researchers report that CD8+ T cells had, on average, more expanded clones than CD4+. It was not determined which antigens were specifically recognized by the peripheral T cells that had undergone clonal expansion.

Material: CD4+ or CD8+ T cells sorted from blood, obtained in a trial of the OX40 agonist ivuxolimab. The origin of this receptor is an adult with an advanced solid tumor such as melanoma, head and neck, liver or kidney cancer. J is TRBJ2-2 and V is TRBV7-8; D tentatively reads TRBD1 or TRBD2 (5 bases each). CDR3 in amino acids: CASSPGTDNTGELFF. In DNA form, the CDR3 reads TGTGCCAGCAGCCCAGGGACGGATAACACCGGGGAGCTGTTTTTT.